These 2 T cell receptor beta chains were all obtained from the same sample, sequenced in a study of stem cell transplantation in POMP-related autoinflammatory disease (dated by TCRdb to about 2021). Library preparation was by the immunoSEQ multiplex PCR assay. TCRdb provides this immuneACCESS table in a form limited to in-frame rearrangements. Some clones are lacking; in checked studies, under half of them reflect an unresolved V gene, and why the rest are absent is not known. In all, the sample holds 30,000 or so clones, and almost 90% of those were seen once. The ten biggest clones cover 0.55% to 0.9% of the sample. The meaning of the sample's time point label: before hematopoietic stem cell transplant. The input for sequencing was CD4+ T cells from PBMCs, taken before stem cell transplantation. Every receptor here comes from a human donor with POMP-related autoinflammation and immune dysregulation (PRAID).

V usage is TRBV7-9 and J usage is TRBJ1-5; D not certain. Germline CDR1 SEHNR, CDR2 FQNEAQ (reference sequence). Between the trimmed V and J ends, which lost 1 base and 5 bases, there was a span of 3 bases. The CDR3 is 12 residues long. This CDR3 is CASSLGDQPQHF. The CDR3 DNA reads TGTGCCAGCAGCTTAGGGGATCAGCCCCAGCATTTT.

V is TRBV6-6 and J is TRBJ2-7; 10 positions match TRBD1. Trimming removed 6 bases from V and 3 bases from J; junction bases left unmatched: 5. CDR3 size: 14 residues. CDR1 is MNHNY and CDR2 is SVGAGI in the germline V gene (reference sequence). CDR3 DNA: TGTGCCAGCAGCCCGGGACAGGGGATCTACGAGCAGTACTTC. It specifies CASSPGQGIYEQYF.